This TCR beta chain was observed in a study of T cell clones after liver transplantation. Overall study context: Third-party-reactive TCRbeta sequences from pre-transplant mixed lymphocyte reactions served as antigen-independent comparators. Broader study findings: Post-transplant, graft-donor-reactive CD4 TCRbeta sequences in blood dropped significantly in 5 of 8 subjects.

The V and J ends lost 10 bases and 5 bases respectively, with 18 bases between them. CDR1 is LNHNV and CDR2 is YYDKDF in the germline V gene (reference sequence). This CDR3 is 14 amino acids long. Worth noting for this clone: The antigen is undetermined.

This table comes from immunoSEQ multiplex PCR, and its TCRdb copy is limited to in-frame clones, with some not included. Here the sample spans 65,000 to 70,000 clones, almost 95% being singletons. Thawed unstimulated PBMCs were FACS-sorted by CD3, CD4 and CD8 into two populations. This receptor was identified in a human patient who received a liver transplant. Some T cells may be transferred from the graft donor. The V call is TRBV15, the J call TRBJ2-1; D is possibly TRBD1 (6 bases). The sample in question was CD4+ T cells from blood, obtained around 25 months after liver transplant. The DNA of the CDR3 is TGTGCCATCGCGTTAGGGGGAAGCCACAATGAGCAGTTCTTC. Amino acid sequence: CAIALGGSHNEQFF.